The source of this TCR beta chain is a study of T cell responses to AZD1222 COVID-19 vaccine. General study points: Clonal diversity was possibly underestimated, and the donors were mostly white British, with more females.

The V gene's germline CDR1 is MGHRA and CDR2 YSYEKL. The CDR3 has 15 amino acids. With 5 bases removed from V and 1 base from J, the gap between germline ends came to 13 bases. Of note for this clone: Its target is unknown.

Data came from immunoSEQ multiplex PCR; TCRdb stores just in-frame clones and leaves some out. Here the sample spans tens of thousands of clones, 80% being singletons. This clonotype was obtained from an adult who received the AZD1222 COVID-19 vaccine. The genes are TRBV4-1 and TRBJ2-3; maybe TRBD2 (7 bases). Here the sequenced sample was peripheral blood, taken 28 days after the second AZD1222 dose. CDR3 loop: CASSDRGAGTDTQYF. DNA for the CDR3: TGCGCCAGCAGCGATCGGGGGGCCGGCACAGATACGCAGTATTTT.